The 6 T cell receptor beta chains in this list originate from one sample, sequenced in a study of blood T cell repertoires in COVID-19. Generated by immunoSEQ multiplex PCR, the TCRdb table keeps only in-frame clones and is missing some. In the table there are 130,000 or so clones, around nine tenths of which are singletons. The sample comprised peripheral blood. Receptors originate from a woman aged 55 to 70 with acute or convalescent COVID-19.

As DNA, the CDR3 is TGTGCCAGCAGTTCGGGGGACAGGGATAATGGCTACACCTTC. Translated: CASSSGDRDNGYTF. This chain links TRBV28 with TRBJ1-2; 9 nucleotides agree with TRBD1. The trim removed 4 bases at V and 6 bases at J, leaving 6 bases unmatched. The CDR3 is 14 amino acids. Germline lookup yields CDR1 MDHEN and CDR2 SYDVKM.

CDR3 residues: CASSLPGRSYGYTF. The DNA of the CDR3 is TGTGCCAGCAGTTTGCCAGGGAGGTCCTATGGCTACACCTTC. The V gene is TRBV28, the J gene TRBJ1-2; D is possibly TRBD1 (5 bases). V lost 3 bases, J lost 4 bases, and 12 bases lay in between. CDR1 is MDHEN and CDR2 is SYDVKM in the germline V gene. The CDR3 length is 14 residues.

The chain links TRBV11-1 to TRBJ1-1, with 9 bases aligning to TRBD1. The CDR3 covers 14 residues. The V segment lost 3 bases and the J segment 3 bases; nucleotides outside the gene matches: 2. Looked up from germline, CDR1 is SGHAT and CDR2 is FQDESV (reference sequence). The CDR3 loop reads CASSFRQGDTEAFF. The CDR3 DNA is TGTGCCAGCAGCTTCCGACAGGGGGACACTGAAGCTTTCTTT.

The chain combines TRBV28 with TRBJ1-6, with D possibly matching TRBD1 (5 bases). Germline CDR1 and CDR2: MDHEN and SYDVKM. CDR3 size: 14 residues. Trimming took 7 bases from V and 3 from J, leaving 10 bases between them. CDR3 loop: CASNSQVYNSPLHF. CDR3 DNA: TGTGCCAGCAACTCACAGGTCTATAATTCACCCCTCCACTTT.

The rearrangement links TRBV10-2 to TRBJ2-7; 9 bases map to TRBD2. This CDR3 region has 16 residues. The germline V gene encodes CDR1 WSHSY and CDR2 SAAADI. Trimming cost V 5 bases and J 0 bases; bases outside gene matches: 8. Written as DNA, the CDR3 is TGCGCCAGCAGTCCAGCGGGGGGCGTCAGCTCCTACGAGCAGTACTTC. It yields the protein CASSPAGGVSSYEQYF.

The chain's CDR3 is CASRLTVNTEAFF. DNA of the CDR3: TGCGCCAGCAGGTTGACAGTGAACACTGAAGCTTTCTTT. This sequence joins TRBV5-1 and TRBJ1-1, with D possibly matching TRBD1 (5 bases). The V end lost 5 bases, the J end lost 0 bases, and 8 bases lay between the germline ends. CDR1 and CDR2 from the germline V gene are SGHRS and YFSETQ. The CDR3 runs 13 residues.